The 15 T cell receptor beta chains below all came from one sample that was sequenced in a study of chemoradiotherapy in HPV16-positive cancers. Method: immunoSEQ multiplex PCR; TCRdb's copy keeps in-frame clones and lacks some. The sample carries more than 13,000 clones, around 88% recorded once. Here the sequenced sample was blood, taken from a patient who underwent chemoradiotherapy. The receptor source for this set is a human donor with HPV-associated anogenital cancer.

This chain connects TRBV5-4 to TRBJ2-1; unclear D gene. Per germline, CDR1 SGHNT and CDR2 YYREEE (reference sequence). V lost 1 base, J lost 5 bases, and 19 bases lay in between. The CDR3 is 17 amino acids. The CDR3 bases are TGTGCCAGCAGCTTGTTGATTGGGCGGAAGGATGACAATGAGCAGTTCTTC. Its protein product is CASSLLIGRKDDNEQFF.

J is TRBJ2-3 and V is TRBV7-9, with 8 positions matching TRBD1. Per germline, CDR1 SEHNR and CDR2 FQNEAQ (reference sequence). The CDR3 runs 14 residues. The junction had 6 bases not matched to a gene; V was cut back by 6 bases and J by 4 bases. The CDR3 loop is CASRRQGYSDTQYF. As DNA, the CDR3 is TGTGCCAGCAGGCGACAGGGGTATTCAGATACGCAGTATTTT.

This chain uses TRBV4-2 with TRBJ1-1; D uncertain. Germline lookup yields CDR1 LGHNA and CDR2 YNFKEQ. The CDR3 consists of 15 residues. V lost 0 bases, J lost 4 bases, and 12 bases lay in between. The CDR3 nucleotides are TGTGCCAGCAGCCAAGAGGAAGGGTACCTCACTGAAGCTTTCTTT. Translated: CASSQEEGYLTEAFF.

The chain carries TRBV10-3 and TRBJ2-1, with TRBD2 matching over 8 bases. V was pared by 7 bases and J by 6 bases, with 5 bases of the junction left unmatched. The CDR3 consists of 13 residues. Germline V gene lookup returns CDR1 ENHRY and CDR2 SYGVKD. The CDR3 spells CAITGGGTNEQFF. The CDR3 region has the DNA TGTGCCATCACCGGGGGGGGAACCAATGAGCAGTTCTTC.

In this sample, this clone turned up a few times. The genes are TRBV27 and TRBJ1-5; 7 nucleotides agree with TRBD1. V was clipped by 4 bases and J by 0 bases; unmatched bases: 6. Per germline, CDR1 MNHEY and CDR2 SMNVEV (reference sequence). This CDR3 region has 16 residues. CDR3 amino acids: CASSYRGGFSNQPQHF. The DNA for the CDR3 is TGTGCCAGCAGTTACAGGGGCGGGTTTAGCAATCAGCCCCAGCATTTT.

The chain employs TRBV27 and TRBJ2-1; weak D call: TRBD2 (5 bases). The CDR3 sequence is 13 residues long. Trimming stripped 5 bases from V and 6 bases from J, with 11 bases between. CDR1 is MNHEY and CDR2 is SMNVEV in the germline V gene (reference sequence). In DNA form, the CDR3 reads TGTGCCAGCAGTATCACTAGTATCAATGAGCAGTTCTTC. Encoded protein: CASSITSINEQFF.

The chain uses TRBV7-5 and TRBJ2-3; the DNA was not used to check the table's D call, TRBD2. TRBV7-5 is noted as a pseudogene. The CDR3 spans 16 residues. CDR3 sequence (DNA): TGTGCCAGAAGGCCTGGACTAGCGGGACGCACAGATACGCAGTATTTT. Protein sequence: CARRPGLAGRTDTQYF.

The chain joins TRBV28 to TRBJ1-5; TRBD1 might be the D (5 bases). Germline V gene sequence: CDR1 MDHEN, CDR2 SYDVKM. This CDR3 region has 14 residues. Trimming stripped 6 bases from V and 5 bases from J, with 14 bases between. In nucleotides, the CDR3 is TGTGCCAGCAGATGGGACGTCGGGTATCAGCCCCAGCATTTT. Translating gives CASRWDVGYQPQHF.

This clone came up once. V usage is TRBV2 and J usage is TRBJ2-1, with D perhaps TRBD1 or TRBD2 (5 bases each). This CDR3 spans 15 amino acids. Trimming took 5 bases from V and 4 from J, leaving 15 bases between them. Germline CDR1 is SNHLY and CDR2 is FYNNEI. Written as DNA, the CDR3 is TGTGCCAGCAGTCGGGACGGTGGGGGTTACAATGAGCAGTTCTTC. It yields the protein CASSRDGGGYNEQFF.

This chain uses TRBV9 with TRBJ1-2; D might be TRBD1 (6 bases). CDR3 length equals 14 residues. The V and J ends lost 4 bases and 4 bases respectively, with 14 bases between them. Germline V gives CDR1 SGDLS, CDR2 YYNGEE. The CDR3: CASSSWRGTYGYTF. CDR3 nucleotide sequence: TGTGCCAGCAGCTCCTGGAGGGGGACCTATGGCTACACCTTC.

The chain recombines TRBV29-1 with TRBJ1-3, with 10 bases matching TRBD1. The V gene's germline CDR1 is SQVTM and CDR2 ANQGSEA. Losses at the gene ends were 6 bases for V and 0 bases for J; bases not matched to a gene: 5. The CDR3 totals 15 residues. The CDR3 here is CSVQTGGNSGNTIYF. In DNA, the CDR3 is TGCAGCGTGCAGACAGGGGGCAACTCTGGAAACACCATATATTTT.

The chain recombines TRBV10-2 with TRBJ1-1, with unresolved D. Germline-derived CDR1 and CDR2 are WSHSY and SAAADI. The germline V and J ends were trimmed by 2 bases and 6 bases, with 10 bases remaining between them. This CDR3 is built from 13 residues. CDR3 sequence (DNA): TGCGCCAGCAGTGAGAGGATAGACGCTGAAGCTTTCTTT. Protein product: CASSERIDAEAFF.

The V and J genes are TRBV11-3 and TRBJ2-5; 13 bases agree with TRBD2. Germline V gene lookup returns CDR1 SGHNT and CDR2 YENEEA. The ends lost 1 base at V and 3 bases at J; junction bases unmatched: 2. This CDR3 comprises 16 residues. Here the CDR3 reads CASSLGLAGGEETQYF. The CDR3 DNA sequence: TGTGCCAGCAGCTTAGGACTAGCGGGGGGAGAAGAGACCCAGTACTTC.

The chain has TRBV19 and TRBJ2-3, with 7 bases identical to TRBD2. This CDR3 region has 17 residues. With 4 bases clipped from V and 0 bases from J, the junction kept 10 bases outside the gene matches. The germline V gene has CDR1 LNHDA and CDR2 SQIVND (reference sequence). The CDR3 sequence is CASSRYLASGSTDTQYF. CDR3 nucleotides: TGTGCCAGTAGTAGATACTTGGCTAGCGGTAGCACAGATACGCAGTATTTT.

This rearrangement joins TRBV11-2 to TRBJ2-7, with D unresolved. Trimming stripped 2 bases from V and 0 bases from J, with 8 bases between. CDR3 length equals 14 residues. Germline-derived CDR1 and CDR2 are SGHAT and FQNNGV. CDR3 loop: CASSLLTDSYEQYF. In DNA, the CDR3 is TGTGCCAGCAGCTTACTAACGGACTCCTACGAGCAGTACTTC.